This TCR beta chain was sequenced during a study of spatial heterogeneity in lung cancer. About the research overall: Mean representation of each unique TCR and UMI combination in the raw reads exceeded 8.5 occurrences.

Study results and limitations: Ubiquitous expanded tumor TCRs appeared in blood more at resection than follow-up.

Specified time point: sample taken at primary tumor resection. A word on this clonotype: Its antigen is unknown.

The CDR3 length is 12 residues. Trimming pared 3 bases from V and 3 bases from J, leaving 4 bases between. The germline V gene has CDR1 ENHRY and CDR2 SYGVKD. Using its own MiXCR run on the 5' RACE reads, TCRdb lists one record per CDR3 protein. Altogether 9,500 to 11,000 distinct CDR3 sequences are present, less than 7.5% being singletons, with the ten largest covering roughly 28%. The V and J genes are TRBV10-3 and TRBJ2-3; no clear D. This specimen consisted of PBMCs, obtained at surgery. The sequence was collected from a male donor with early-stage non-small cell lung cancer. CDR3 region: CAISDGTDTQYF. The CDR3 bases are TGTGCCATCAGTGACGGGACAGATACGCAGTATTTT.